Below are 30 T cell receptor beta chains sequenced from a single sample in a study of blood T cell repertoires in COVID-19. Profiling relied on immunoSEQ multiplex PCR, and the TCRdb table lists in-frame clones only, not all of them. Here the sample spans approximately 110,000 clones, approximately 81% being singletons. The sample comprised peripheral blood. Receptor source: a man in his forties with acute or convalescent COVID-19.

V gene TRBV7-9 combines with J gene TRBJ1-2; D ambiguous. V was trimmed by 5 bases and J by 8 bases, leaving 15 bases between them. Per germline, CDR1 SEHNR and CDR2 FQNEAQ (reference sequence). This CDR3 has 13 residues. CDR3 bases: TGTGCCAGCAGCATGGGAGTTACTATAGGCTACACCTTC. As protein: CASSMGVTIGYTF.

The chain couples TRBV2 to TRBJ1-2, with D perhaps matching TRBD1 (5 bases). CDR1 is SNHLY, CDR2 FYNNEI, per germline. Trimming stripped 0 bases from V and 3 bases from J, with 11 bases between. The CDR3 has 15 amino acids. The CDR3 DNA is TGTGCCAGCAGTGAAGCGCGGGGGGGGTACTATGGCTACACCTTC. Translation gives CASSEARGGYYGYTF.

The chain recombines TRBV6-6 with TRBJ1-5; 11 nucleotides match TRBD1. V shed 5 bases, J shed 1 base, and the junction held 7 bases outside the gene matches. Germline-derived CDR1 and CDR2 are MNHNY and SVGAGI (reference sequence). The CDR3 is 17 residues long. The CDR3 region is CASSPRDRGMSNQPQHF. CDR3 nucleotide sequence: TGTGCCAGCAGTCCACGGGACAGGGGGATGAGCAATCAGCCCCAGCATTTT.

The chain joins TRBV6-2 or TRBV6-3 to TRBJ1-2; no definite D call. V shed 4 bases and J shed 7 bases, with 16 bases lying between them. Germline V gene lookup returns CDR1 MNHEY and CDR2 SVGEGT. The CDR3 is made up of 14 amino acids. The CDR3 coding sequence is TGTGCCAGCAGTTCGCGGCGGGTAGAGCGTGGCTACACCTTC. It specifies CASSSRRVERGYTF.

This chain uses TRBV28 with TRBJ2-1, with 7 bases fitting TRBD1. This CDR3 comprises 12 residues. Germline V lookup: CDR1 MDHEN, CDR2 SYDVKM. Trimming at V came to 10 bases and at J to 8 bases, leaving 8 bases not matched to a gene. CDR3 region: CATRTGMHEQFF. The CDR3 DNA follows: TGTGCCACCAGGACAGGCATGCATGAGCAGTTCTTC.

The chain recombines TRBV29-1 with TRBJ2-7; 9 bases are shared with TRBD1. The CDR3 extends over 11 amino acids. The V gene's germline CDR1 is SQVTM and CDR2 ANQGSEA. The junction had 4 bases not matched to a gene; V was cut back by 7 bases and J by 6 bases. This CDR3 reads CSARQGGEQYF. CDR3 coding DNA: TGCAGCGCTCGACAGGGGGGCGAGCAGTACTTC.

The CDR3 is CASSRDSLSDQPQHF. The CDR3 coding sequence is TGTGCCAGTAGTCGGGACAGCCTCAGCGATCAGCCCCAGCATTTT. This sequence joins TRBV19 and TRBJ1-5, with 7 bases aligning to TRBD1. CDR1 and CDR2 (germline): LNHDA, SQIVND (reference sequence). The junction had 9 bases not matched to a gene; V was cut back by 5 bases and J by 5 bases. The CDR3 is 15 amino acids.

J is TRBJ2-5 and V is TRBV7-8, with D possibly matching TRBD2 (6 bases). The germline V gene encodes CDR1 SGHVS and CDR2 FQNEAQ. Trimming shortened V by 5 bases and J by 5 bases, and 15 bases separated the two germline ends. The CDR3 runs 14 residues. The CDR3 region has the DNA TGTGCCAGCAGCCCTGTGGGGGGACGGGAGACCCAGTACTTC. This codes for CASSPVGGRETQYF.

V is TRBV10-3 and J is TRBJ2-1, with D possibly being TRBD2 (6 bases). Germline V gives CDR1 ENHRY, CDR2 SYGVKD. This CDR3 region has 13 residues. The V end lost 9 bases, the J end lost 3 bases, and 12 bases lay between the germline ends. The CDR3 loop is CAIGRKGYNEQFF. CDR3 DNA sequence: TGTGCCATTGGGAGGAAAGGCTACAATGAGCAGTTCTTC.

The V gene is TRBV19, the J gene TRBJ2-7, with D maybe TRBD1 (7 bases). The V and J ends lost 3 bases and 6 bases respectively, with 15 bases between them. The CDR3 consists of 14 residues. The germline gives CDR1 LNHDA, CDR2 SQIVND (reference sequence). CDR3 protein: CASSIRGEWGEQYF. The CDR3 DNA reads as TGTGCCAGTAGTATCAGGGGGGAATGGGGCGAGCAGTACTTC.

The gene calls are TRBV10-2 and TRBJ2-6; 8 bases fit TRBD1. The CDR3 loop spans 16 amino acids. The V and J ends lost 3 bases and 4 bases, in that order; junction bases with no gene match: 5. Germline lookup yields CDR1 WSHSY and CDR2 SAAADI. The CDR3 is CASSDPGGRGANVLTF. CDR3 nucleotide sequence: TGCGCCAGCAGTGATCCAGGGGGCAGAGGGGCCAACGTCCTGACTTTC.

This chain uses TRBV28 with TRBJ1-2; 9 nucleotides line up with TRBD1. V shed 6 bases and J 4 bases; nucleotides not matched to a gene: 15. Germline CDR1 MDHEN, CDR2 SYDVKM. The CDR3 loop spans 17 amino acids. The CDR3 is CASRESGTGLGGYGYTF. CDR3 nucleotide sequence: TGTGCCAGCAGAGAATCCGGGACAGGGCTAGGGGGCTATGGCTACACCTTC.

The sample holds one count of this clone. This rearrangement joins TRBV6-5 to TRBJ2-7; 9 nucleotides match TRBD1. Germline V gives CDR1 MNHEY, CDR2 SVGAGI. Trimming cost V 4 bases and J 4 bases; bases outside gene matches: 8. The CDR3 loop spans 15 amino acids. DNA of the CDR3: TGTGCCAGCAGTTCCCTGGACAGGGGAGCGTACGAGCAGTACTTC. Its translation is CASSSLDRGAYEQYF.

CDR3 bases: TGTGCCGTGGGGTCGGGACAGGGGGGAATTCAGCCCCAGCATTTT. Translation: CAVGSGQGGIQPQHF. The chain links TRBV19 to TRBJ1-5; 11 bases map to TRBD1. The length of the CDR3 is 15 residues. V lost 11 bases and J lost 6; bases outside the gene matches: 12. In germline, CDR1 is LNHDA, CDR2 SQIVND (reference sequence).

V usage is TRBV7-9 and J usage is TRBJ2-3; TRBD1 matches at 8 bases. The V gene end was trimmed by 5 bases and the J gene end by 1 base; junction bases not matched to a gene: 5. The germline V gene has CDR1 SEHNR and CDR2 FQNEAQ (reference sequence). CDR3 length equals 15 residues. CDR3 loop: CASSPTGDGTDTQYF. CDR3 coding DNA: TGTGCCAGCAGCCCGACAGGGGACGGCACAGATACGCAGTATTTT.

The chain joins TRBV4-1 to TRBJ2-7, with 8 bases that match TRBD1. The CDR3 consists of 15 residues. Germline CDR1 MGHRA, CDR2 YSYEKL. After removal of 3 bases from V and 7 bases from J, the junction contained 11 bases not matched to a gene. The DNA of the CDR3 is TGCGCCAGCAGCCAGGAATGGGACAGGCTCTGGGAGCAGTACTTC. This gives the protein CASSQEWDRLWEQYF.

The genes are TRBV6-5 and TRBJ2-1; D uncertain. Between the trimmed V and J ends, which lost 0 bases and 3 bases, there was a span of 3 bases. In germline, CDR1 is MNHEY, CDR2 SVGAGI. The CDR3 contains 13 residues. DNA for the CDR3: TGTGCCAGCAGTTACTCTAGCTACAATGAGCAGTTCTTC. Encoded protein: CASSYSSYNEQFF.

J is TRBJ1-1 and V is TRBV18; D is uncertain. The CDR3 is 12 residues long. Trimming stripped 5 bases from V and 7 bases from J, with 11 bases between. Germline loops: CDR1 KGHSH, CDR2 LQKENI. CDR3 sequence: CASSWAPGEAFF. In nucleotides, the CDR3 is TGTGCCAGCTCATGGGCTCCCGGTGAAGCTTTCTTT.

The chain carries TRBV4-1 and TRBJ1-3; perhaps TRBD1 as D (6 bases). The CDR3 extends over 18 amino acids. With 4 bases removed from V and 5 bases from J, the gap between germline ends came to 24 bases. Germline loops: CDR1 MGHRA, CDR2 YSYEKL. The CDR3 sequence is CASSPTNQVGRGRNTIYF. The CDR3 DNA follows: TGCGCCAGCAGCCCTACAAACCAGGTGGGCAGGGGCCGAAACACCATATATTTT.

J is TRBJ2-1 and V is TRBV3-1 (or the pseudogene TRBV3-2); no clear D gene. V lost 3 bases and J 2 bases, leaving 11 bases between the germline ends. CDR1 is LGHDT, CDR2 YNNKEL, per germline (reference sequence). The length of the CDR3 is 15 residues. The CDR3 DNA is TGTGCCAGCAGCCATTGGGCTTCCCCCTACAATGAGCAGTTCTTC. This codes for CASSHWASPYNEQFF.

This clone was seen only once. V and J are TRBV6-6 and TRBJ1-3; 7 positions agree with TRBD1. The CDR3 is made up of 15 amino acids. Germline V CDR1 and CDR2: MNHNY, SVGAGI (reference sequence). With 5 bases clipped from V and 3 bases from J, the junction kept 7 bases outside the gene matches. The CDR3 is CASSRQGGFGNTIYF. The CDR3 bases are TGTGCCAGCAGTCGACAGGGAGGGTTTGGAAACACCATATATTTT.

The rearrangement uses TRBV18 and TRBJ2-3, with D perhaps matching TRBD2 (6 bases). Germline V gene data show CDR1 as KGHSH and CDR2 as LQKENI. This CDR3 is 12 amino acids long. The V and J ends lost 3 bases and 6 bases respectively, with 7 bases between them. CDR3 sequence: CASSPGGDTQYF. The CDR3 bases are TGTGCCAGCTCACCTGGGGGGGATACGCAGTATTTT.

The V call is TRBV6-5, the J call TRBJ1-4, with 10 nucleotides matching TRBD1. Germline CDR1 is MNHEY and CDR2 is SVGAGI. The length of the CDR3 is 14 residues. Trimming took 7 bases from V and 8 from J; bases not matched to a gene: 7. Here the CDR3 reads CASKWTGGSEKLFF. CDR3 nucleotides: TGTGCCAGCAAGTGGACAGGGGGTAGCGAAAAACTGTTTTTT.

This clone was observed a single time. CDR3: CASSWGQGASTEAFF. CDR3 in DNA: TGTGCCAGCAGCTGGGGACAGGGGGCGAGCACTGAAGCTTTCTTT. This chain uses TRBV13 with TRBJ1-1; TRBD1 matches at 12 bases. Trimming cost V 4 bases and J 4 bases; bases outside gene matches: 4. In germline, CDR1 is PRHDT, CDR2 FYEKMQ (reference sequence). The CDR3 spans 15 residues.

The chain joins TRBV29-1 to TRBJ1-2; D gene ambiguous. Between the trimmed V and J ends, which lost 7 bases and 7 bases, there was a span of 19 bases. The germline V gene encodes CDR1 SQVTM and CDR2 ANQGSEA. This CDR3 spans 13 amino acids. The CDR3: CSAEKTGVGGYTF. The CDR3 region has the DNA TGCAGCGCCGAAAAGACTGGAGTGGGTGGCTACACCTTC.

This clone came up once. V usage is TRBV5-1 and J usage is TRBJ2-6; a possible D gene is TRBD2 (7 bases). V lost 1 base and J lost 1, with 15 bases in between. This CDR3 has 18 amino acids. Germline assignment: CDR1 SGHRS and CDR2 YFSETQ. In DNA, the CDR3 is TGCGCCAGCAGCTTGATTCCCAGGGGAGGGTCTGGGGCCAACGTCCTGACTTTC. The encoded protein is CASSLIPRGGSGANVLTF. Combining the CDR3 with reference TRBV5-1 and TRBJ2-6 gives the whole variable domain KAGVTQTPRYLIKTRGQQVTLSCSPISGHRSVSWYQQTPGQGLQFLFEYFSETQRNKGNFPGRFSGRQFSNSRSEMNVSTLELGDSALYLCASSLIPRGGSGANVLTFGAGSRLTVL.

The rearrangement joins TRBV27 to TRBJ2-7, with TRBD2 matching 13 bases. CDR1 MNHEY and CDR2 SMNVEV come from the germline V gene (reference sequence). V shed 4 bases and J 3 bases; nucleotides not matched to a gene: 15. The CDR3 sequence is 19 residues long. The CDR3 reads CASSSRLAGGTPTSYEQYF. CDR3 DNA sequence: TGTGCCAGCAGTTCTCGACTAGCGGGAGGAACACCCACCAGCTACGAGCAGTACTTC.

The chain carries TRBV2 and TRBJ1-5; 10 bases fit TRBD1. The CDR3 is made up of 15 amino acids. Germline CDR1 reads SNHLY; CDR2 reads FYNNEI. Trimming cost V 7 bases and J 5 bases; bases outside gene matches: 8. The CDR3 protein is CASTPDRGRHQPQHF. The CDR3 DNA is TGTGCCAGCACCCCCGACAGGGGGCGACATCAGCCCCAGCATTTT.

This clone has only one observation. The chain links TRBV2 to TRBJ2-3, with a possible D match to TRBD2 (6 bases). The CDR3 spans 15 residues. Germline CDR1 and CDR2: SNHLY and FYNNEI. Trimming took 6 bases from V and 1 from J, leaving 14 bases between them. DNA of the CDR3: TGTGCCAGCAGACCCCCGGCGGGACGCACAGATACGCAGTATTTT. Translated, it gives CASRPPAGRTDTQYF. Looking up the rest from reference TRBV2 and TRBJ2-3 gives the full variable domain: EPEVTQTPSHQVTQMGQEVILRCVPISNHLYFYWYRQILGQKVEFLVSFYNNEISEKSEIFDDQFSVERPDGSNFTLKIRSTKLEDSAMYFCASRPPAGRTDTQYFGPGTRLTVL.

This rearrangement joins TRBV6-6 to TRBJ1-2; 8 bases line up with TRBD1. The junction had 4 bases not matched to a gene; V was cut back by 2 bases and J by 5 bases. The CDR3 is 14 amino acids. Germline CDR1 and CDR2: MNHNY and SVGAGI (reference sequence). The CDR3 protein is CASSYEQGGYGYTF. CDR3 DNA: TGTGCCAGCAGTTACGAACAGGGGGGGTATGGCTACACCTTC.